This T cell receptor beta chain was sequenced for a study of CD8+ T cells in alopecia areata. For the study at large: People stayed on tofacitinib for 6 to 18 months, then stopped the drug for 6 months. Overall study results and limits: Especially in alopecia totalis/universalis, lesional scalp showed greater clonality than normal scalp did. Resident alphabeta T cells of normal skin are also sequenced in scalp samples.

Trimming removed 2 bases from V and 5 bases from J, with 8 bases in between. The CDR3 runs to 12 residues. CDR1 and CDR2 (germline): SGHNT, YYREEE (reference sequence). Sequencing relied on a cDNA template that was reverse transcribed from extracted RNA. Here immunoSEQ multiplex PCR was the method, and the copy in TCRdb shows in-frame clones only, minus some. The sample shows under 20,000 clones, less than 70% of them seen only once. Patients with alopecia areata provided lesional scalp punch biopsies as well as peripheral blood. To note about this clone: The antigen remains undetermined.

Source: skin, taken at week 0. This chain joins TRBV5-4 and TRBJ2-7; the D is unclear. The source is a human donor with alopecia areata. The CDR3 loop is CASSLRVDEQYF. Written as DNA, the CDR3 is TGTGCCAGCAGCTTAAGGGTTGACGAGCAGTACTTC.